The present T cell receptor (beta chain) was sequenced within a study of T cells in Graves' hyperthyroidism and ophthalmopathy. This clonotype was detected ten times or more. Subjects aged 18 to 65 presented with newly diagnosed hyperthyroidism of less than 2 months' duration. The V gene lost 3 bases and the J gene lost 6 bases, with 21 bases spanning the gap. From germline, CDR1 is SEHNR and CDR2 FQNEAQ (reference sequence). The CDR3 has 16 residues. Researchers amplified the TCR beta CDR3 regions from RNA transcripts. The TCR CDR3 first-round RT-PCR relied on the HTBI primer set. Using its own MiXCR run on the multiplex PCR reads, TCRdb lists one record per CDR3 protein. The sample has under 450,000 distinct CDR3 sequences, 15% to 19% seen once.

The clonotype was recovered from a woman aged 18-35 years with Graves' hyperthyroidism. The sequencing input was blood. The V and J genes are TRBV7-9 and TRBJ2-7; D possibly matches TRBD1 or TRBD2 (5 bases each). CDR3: CASSFSPGTGSIEQYF. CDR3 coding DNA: TGTGCCAGCAGCTTCTCCCCAGGGACCGGATCGATCGAGCAGTACTTC. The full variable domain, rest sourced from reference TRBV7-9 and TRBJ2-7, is DTGVSQNPRHKITKRGQNVTFRCDPISEHNRLYWYRQTLGQGPEFLTYFQNEAQLEKSRLLSDRFSAERPKGSFSTLEIQRTEQGDSAMYLCASSFSPGTGSIEQYFGPGTRLTVT.